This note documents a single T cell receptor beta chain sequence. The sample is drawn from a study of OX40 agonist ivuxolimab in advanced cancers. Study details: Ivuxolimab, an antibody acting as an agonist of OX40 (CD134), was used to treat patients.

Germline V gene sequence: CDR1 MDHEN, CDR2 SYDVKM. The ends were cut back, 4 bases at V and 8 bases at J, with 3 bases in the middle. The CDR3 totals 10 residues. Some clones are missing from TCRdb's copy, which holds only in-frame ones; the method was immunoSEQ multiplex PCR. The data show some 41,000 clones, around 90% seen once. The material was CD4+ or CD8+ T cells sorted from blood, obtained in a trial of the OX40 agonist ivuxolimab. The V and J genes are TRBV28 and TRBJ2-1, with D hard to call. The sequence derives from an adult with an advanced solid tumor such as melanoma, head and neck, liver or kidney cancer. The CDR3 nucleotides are TGTGCCAGCAGTTCGTATGAGCAGTTCTTC. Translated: CASSSYEQFF.